A selection of T cell receptor beta chains follows, all from one sample in a study of cytomegalovirus exposure and HLA in healthy donors. Generated by immunoSEQ multiplex PCR, the TCRdb table keeps only in-frame clones and is missing some. The sample shows 50,000 to 75,000 clones, roughly 83% of them seen only once. The source material was PBMCs. These receptors were collected from a human donor in good health. Each CDR3 is given with its conserved first and last residue.

V gene	J gene	CDR3 protein
TRBV4-3	TRBJ1-5	CASSQLGRNQPQHF
TRBV7-7	TRBJ2-5	CASSENRGSETQYF
TRBV5-3	TRBJ2-7	CARSLKFVVRVNYEQYF
TRBV6-1	TRBJ1-6	CASSVGQPYNSPLHF
TRBV27	TRBJ2-7	CASSLVLAGGPYEQYF
TRBV5-4	TRBJ2-7	CASRNQREGYEQYF
TRBV5-1	TRBJ2-1	CASSLGPGNEQFF
TRBV27	TRBJ2-7	CASSLEGGDRDPYEQYF
TRBV11-2	TRBJ1-1	CASSATGGTEAFF
TRBV5-1	TRBJ1-3	CASSLGRASGNTIYF
TRBV6-1	TRBJ2-2	CASSGDWPNTGELFF
TRBV19	TRBJ1-1	CASSSNREAFF
TRBV4-3	TRBJ2-7	CASSATSGSRREQYF
TRBV7-2	TRBJ2-5	CASSLRSQETQYF
TRBV7-3	TRBJ2-5	CASSQGMRGANPLSETQYF
TRBV6-1	TRBJ1-2	CASRESALFDYGYTF
TRBV11-3	TRBJ1-6	CASSLGGTGSPLHF
TRBV13	TRBJ1-2	CASSEQGWGYTF
TRBV4-1	-	CASSQTSGQHYEQYF
TRBV11-2	TRBJ2-7	CASSLGPTGSYEQYF
TRBV10-3	TRBJ2-3	CAISGKGGDTDTQYF
TRBV2	TRBJ1-1	CASQRGMNTEAFF
TRBV6-5	TRBJ1-4	CASRLLGPEGEKLFF